The 21 T cell receptor beta chains in this list originate from one sample, sequenced in a study of blood T cell repertoires in COVID-19. Method: immunoSEQ multiplex PCR; TCRdb's copy keeps in-frame clones and lacks some. This sample has approximately 74,000 clones; roughly 73% occur once, and the top ten carry 40% to 50%. The sample consisted of peripheral blood. Receptors were obtained from a human donor in a cohort sampled during active COVID-19.

The gene calls are TRBV7-8 and TRBJ2-7; possibly TRBD1 for D (5 bases). Deletions cut 0 bases from V and 3 bases from J, with 15 bases between. The V gene's germline CDR1 is SGHVS and CDR2 FQNEAQ. This CDR3 spans 16 amino acids. In nucleotides, the CDR3 is TGTGCCAGCAGCTTAGCCCACTTGAAGACAGACTACGAGCAGTACTTC. It specifies CASSLAHLKTDYEQYF.

V and J are TRBV5-1 and TRBJ1-5, with unresolved D. CDR3 length: 15 residues. Between the trimmed V and J ends, which lost 1 base and 0 bases, there was a span of 8 bases. Germline V gene data show CDR1 as SGHRS and CDR2 as YFSETQ. The CDR3 nucleotides read TGCGCCAGCAGCTTGTCCGGAGATAGCAATCAGCCCCAGCATTTT. It translates to CASSLSGDSNQPQHF.

The chain carries TRBV11-2 and TRBJ2-3, with D maybe TRBD1 (6 bases). The ends were cut back, 3 bases at V and 6 bases at J, with 7 bases in the middle. Per germline, CDR1 SGHAT and CDR2 FQNNGV. CDR3 size: 12 residues. CDR3 nucleotides: TGTGCCAGCAGCTTTCAGGGGGATACGCAGTATTTT. As protein: CASSFQGDTQYF.

This chain connects TRBV24-1 to TRBJ1-2; D gene ambiguous. Germline V CDR1 and CDR2: KGHDR, SFDVKD. The CDR3 consists of 12 residues. The germline V and J ends were trimmed by 7 bases and 7 bases, with 12 bases remaining between them. The CDR3 loop is CATSGFVGGYTF. CDR3 nucleotide sequence: TGTGCCACCAGCGGTTTCGTTGGTGGCTACACCTTC.

CDR3 in amino acids: CATSGGTSGETQYF. In DNA form, the CDR3 reads TGTGCCACCAGCGGGGGGACTAGTGGGGAGACCCAGTACTTC. The chain is built from TRBV24-1 and TRBJ2-5; 8 positions match TRBD2. CDR1 is KGHDR and CDR2 is SFDVKD in the germline V gene. The CDR3 spans 14 residues. V was pared by 7 bases and J by 5 bases, with 8 bases of the junction left unmatched.

The V and J genes are TRBV11-2 and TRBJ2-5; weak D call: TRBD1 (7 bases). This CDR3 region has 15 residues. The ends were cut back, 0 bases at V and 5 bases at J, with 13 bases in the middle. Germline assignment: CDR1 SGHAT and CDR2 FQNNGV. CDR3 sequence: CASSLDPTGRETQYF. CDR3 DNA: TGTGCCAGCAGCTTAGACCCGACAGGGAGGGAGACCCAGTACTTC.

The chain uses TRBV9 and TRBJ1-4; the match to TRBD1 covers 10 bases. This CDR3 spans 15 amino acids. Germline-derived CDR1 and CDR2 are SGDLS and YYNGEE. V dropped 4 bases and J dropped 5; count of bases not matched to a gene: 5. CDR3 amino acids: CASSPRTGGNEKLFF. The CDR3 region has the DNA TGTGCCAGCAGCCCGCGGACAGGGGGAAATGAAAAACTGTTTTTT.

V and J are TRBV5-1 and TRBJ1-1, with TRBD1 as a possible D gene (5 bases). The CDR3 has 14 amino acids. Trimming cost V 4 bases and J 3 bases, with 13 bases left between them. From germline, CDR1 is SGHRS and CDR2 YFSETQ. Here the CDR3 DNA reads TGCGCCAGCAGCGAGGGGACTGGACACACTGAAGCTTTCTTT. It specifies CASSEGTGHTEAFF.

V gene TRBV6-1 combines with J gene TRBJ1-2, with unresolved D. Germline V gene sequence: CDR1 MNHNS, CDR2 SASEGT. The CDR3 has 14 amino acids. Deletions cut 3 bases from V and 5 bases from J, with 13 bases between. The CDR3 region has the DNA TGTGCCAGCAGTGAGAATAGCGGGGTTTATGGCTACACCTTC. This codes for CASSENSGVYGYTF.

This rearrangement joins TRBV19 to TRBJ2-2, with 10 positions matching TRBD1. Trimming took 6 bases from V and 5 from J; bases not matched to a gene: 9. The CDR3 spans 16 residues. The germline CDR1 and CDR2 sequences are LNHDA and SQIVND (reference sequence). In DNA form, the CDR3 reads TGTGCCAGTAGCCGGAAACCGGGACAGGGGACCGGGGAGCTGTTTTTT. It translates to CASSRKPGQGTGELFF.

CDR3 DNA: TGTGCCAGCAGGGGGACAGGGGGCCAGCCCCAGCATTTT. It yields the protein CASRGTGGQPQHF. This rearrangement joins TRBV2 to TRBJ1-5; 12 nucleotides line up with TRBD1. Germline V lookup: CDR1 SNHLY, CDR2 FYNNEI. This CDR3 is 13 amino acids long. With V trimmed by 6 bases and J by 7 bases, 1 base remained unmatched.

Here the CDR3 DNA reads TGTGCCAGCAGTTTATCCCAGGGGACCTATGGCTACACCTTC. This codes for CASSLSQGTYGYTF. The chain is built from TRBV28 and TRBJ1-2; tentatively, D is TRBD1 (6 bases). Germline V gene data show CDR1 as MDHEN and CDR2 as SYDVKM. V gave up 1 base and J gave up 4 bases, with 10 bases separating them. The CDR3 spans 14 residues.

In this sample, this clone turned up a few times. This chain links TRBV6-5 with TRBJ2-2, with 7 bases lining up with TRBD1. This CDR3 is 12 amino acids long. V trimming: 6 bases; J trimming: 6 bases; junction bases outside the gene matches: 1. Germline CDR1 and CDR2: MNHEY and SVGAGI. Here the CDR3 reads CASRQGPGELFF. In nucleotides, the CDR3 is TGTGCCAGCAGACAGGGGCCCGGGGAGCTGTTTTTT.

The chain joins TRBV29-1 to TRBJ2-5; the D gene is possibly TRBD1 (6 bases). The germline V gene has CDR1 SQVTM and CDR2 ANQGSEA. The CDR3 runs 13 residues. The V end was cut by 5 bases, the J end by 5 bases, with 15 bases between. DNA of the CDR3: TGCAGCGTTTCAGGGGTCGGAGGTGAGACCCAGTACTTC. As protein: CSVSGVGGETQYF.

V usage is TRBV5-4 and J usage is TRBJ2-7, with TRBD1 identical over 8 bases. The germline V gene has CDR1 SGHNT and CDR2 YYREEE (reference sequence). The trim removed 3 bases at V and 2 bases at J, leaving 4 bases unmatched. This CDR3 is built from 14 residues. CDR3: CASSWGQETYEQYF. The CDR3 coding sequence is TGTGCCAGCAGCTGGGGACAGGAAACCTACGAGCAGTACTTC.

V usage is TRBV12-3 or TRBV12-4 and J usage is TRBJ1-6; D unresolved. This CDR3 is built from 13 residues. The ends were cut back, 7 bases at V and 8 bases at J, with 12 bases in the middle. The CDR3 coding sequence is TGTGCCAGCAACCTACAGACGGATTCACCCCTCCACTTT. Translation: CASNLQTDSPLHF.

J is TRBJ1-2 and V is TRBV7-9, with TRBD1 as a possible D gene (5 bases). This CDR3 region has 15 residues. Trimming stripped 1 base from V and 4 bases from J, with 13 bases between. Germline V CDR1 and CDR2: SEHNR, FQNEAQ (reference sequence). This CDR3 reads CASSLGFRDFYGYTF. For the CDR3, the DNA is TGTGCCAGCAGCTTAGGGTTCAGGGATTTCTATGGCTACACCTTC.

The chain joins TRBV4-1 to TRBJ2-7; 8 nucleotides agree with TRBD1. From germline, CDR1 is MGHRA and CDR2 YSYEKL. V dropped 0 bases and J dropped 3; count of bases not matched to a gene: 7. The CDR3 totals 16 residues. In DNA, the CDR3 is TGCGCCAGCAGCCAAGATCCGACAGGGGCCTTCTACGAGCAGTACTTC. It encodes CASSQDPTGAFYEQYF.

The chain has TRBV28 and TRBJ1-1; D is uncertain. Germline CDR1 reads MDHEN; CDR2 reads SYDVKM. The CDR3 is 12 amino acids. V was shortened by 3 bases and J by 6 bases, with 8 bases between the two germline ends. The CDR3, as DNA: TGTGCCAGCAGTTTGGCCCCCTCTGAAGCTTTCTTT. It translates to CASSLAPSEAFF.

V is TRBV6-6 and J is TRBJ1-4, with D hard to call. This CDR3 contains 16 residues. The germline CDR1 and CDR2 sequences are MNHNY and SVGAGI (reference sequence). V lost 5 bases, J lost 4 bases, and 17 bases lay in between. The CDR3 is CASSLLGGGGNEKLFF. Here the CDR3 DNA reads TGTGCCAGCAGTCTGTTAGGAGGAGGAGGTAATGAAAAACTGTTTTTT.

The rearrangement uses TRBV10-3 and TRBJ1-5, with 8 bases fitting TRBD1. CDR1 is ENHRY, CDR2 SYGVKD, per germline. The CDR3 has 14 residues. V was clipped by 3 bases and J by 6 bases; unmatched bases: 4. CDR3 DNA sequence: TGTGCCATCAGTGAAGGACAGGGCAGTCAGCCCCAGCATTTT. It translates to CAISEGQGSQPQHF.